Following are 30 T cell receptor beta chains from one sample sequenced in a study of radiotherapy plus CTLA-4 blockade in lung cancer (dated 2018 in TCRdb). Library preparation used the immunoSEQ multiplex PCR assay. Drawn from immuneACCESS, this table holds only the in-frame rearrangements with V and J called that TCRdb kept. Clones are partly lost; checked studies trace under half to an unresolved V gene and leave the rest unexplained. The sample table records about 98,000 clones; around 83% of these occur just once. Nearly 3.5% of the sample rests with the top ten. Sample: peripheral blood, taken from a patient treated with radiotherapy plus ipilimumab. These receptors all come from a human donor with non-small cell lung cancer who had a partial response to radiotherapy plus ipilimumab.

The chain couples TRBV19 to TRBJ2-5; 9 positions match TRBD1. Per the germline V gene, CDR1 is LNHDA and CDR2 is SQIVND (reference sequence). Unmatched junction bases numbered 5, after V lost 7 bases and J lost 5 bases. The CDR3 length is 13 residues. In DNA, the CDR3 is TGTGCCAGTACCAACAGGGGGCGGGAGACCCAGTACTTC. It encodes CASTNRGRETQYF. Using reference TRBV19 and TRBJ2-5 for the parts outside the CDR3, the full variable domain is DGGITQSPKYLFRKEGQNVTLSCEQNLNHDAMYWYRQDPGQGLRLIYYSQIVNDFQKGDIAEGYSVSREKKESFPLTVTSAQKNPTAFYLCASTNRGRETQYFGPGTRLLVL.

The chain joins TRBV6-1 to TRBJ1-2, with D unclear. This CDR3 spans 14 amino acids. The germline gives CDR1 MNHNS, CDR2 SASEGT. V dropped 0 bases and J dropped 2 bases, with 7 bases sitting between them. The CDR3 DNA is TGTGCCAGCAGTGAAGCAGCTATCAACTATGGCTACACCTTC. Protein sequence: CASSEAAINYGYTF.

The chain uses TRBV6-5 and TRBJ2-1, with 8 bases aligning to TRBD2. V shed 4 bases, J shed 7 bases, and the junction held 3 bases outside the gene matches. CDR3 length: 13 amino acids. Germline V gives CDR1 MNHEY, CDR2 SVGAGI. This CDR3 reads CASSSVAGNEQFF. The DNA for the CDR3 is TGTGCCAGCAGTTCGGTAGCGGGGAATGAGCAGTTCTTC.

Worth noting for this clone: At the DNA level, this CDR3 is encoded by other sequences in the same sample as well. The genes are TRBV6-5 and TRBJ2-5, with D perhaps matching TRBD1 (6 bases). The ends were cut back, 6 bases at V and 1 base at J, with 15 bases in the middle. Germline loops: CDR1 MNHEY, CDR2 SVGAGI. The CDR3 loop spans 15 amino acids. For the CDR3, the DNA is TGTGCCAGCAGCTACGACGGGACACCCCAAGAGACCCAGTACTTC. Amino acids: CASSYDGTPQETQYF.

This clone came up once. The chain carries TRBV5-6 and TRBJ1-3; 7 bases align to TRBD1. The trim removed 2 bases at V and 0 bases at J, leaving 5 bases unmatched. The germline V gene encodes CDR1 SGHDT and CDR2 YYEEEE. The CDR3 loop spans 16 amino acids. CDR3 DNA sequence: TGTGCCAGCAGCTTCGGTCGGACAGGCTCTGGAAACACCATATATTTT. Residues: CASSFGRTGSGNTIYF.

The rearrangement joins TRBV28 to TRBJ2-5; 12 nucleotides agree with TRBD2. The V and J ends lost 6 bases and 9 bases, in that order; junction bases with no gene match: 11. The CDR3 consists of 15 residues. From germline, CDR1 is MDHEN and CDR2 SYDVKM. The CDR3 nucleotides are TGTGCCAGCAGCACACTAGCGGGAGGTCGTCGGGCCCAGTACTTC. Translating gives CASSTLAGGRRAQYF.

The chain is built from TRBV7-3 and TRBJ1-1, with D perhaps matching TRBD1 (6 bases). Germline V CDR1 and CDR2: SGHTA, FQGTGA. V dropped 5 bases and J dropped 7 bases, with 23 bases sitting between them. The CDR3 has 16 amino acids. In DNA form, the CDR3 reads TGTGCCAGCAGCCTTGGGTATCGGGGGGGCTTGGGTGAAGCTTTCTTT. Its protein is CASSLGYRGGLGEAFF.

In DNA, the CDR3 is TGTGCCAGCAGCTTCGCGAGGGGGAACTACGAGCAGTACTTC. Protein sequence: CASSFARGNYEQYF. V and J are TRBV2 and TRBJ2-7; D is possibly TRBD1 (6 bases). Trimming left V 6 bases short and J 3 bases short, with 15 bases between. Germline V lookup: CDR1 SNHLY, CDR2 FYNNEI. CDR3 size: 14 residues. Looking up the rest from reference TRBV2 and TRBJ2-7 gives the full variable domain: EPEVTQTPSHQVTQMGQEVILRCVPISNHLYFYWYRQILGQKVEFLVSFYNNEISEKSEIFDDQFSVERPDGSNFTLKIRSTKLEDSAMYFCASSFARGNYEQYFGPGTRLTVT.

The rearrangement joins TRBV9 to TRBJ1-5; 9 nucleotides agree with TRBD1. The CDR3 consists of 17 residues. J lost 2 bases, V lost 6 bases, and 12 bases had no gene match. The germline CDR1 and CDR2 sequences are SGDLS and YYNGEE. CDR3 in amino acids: CASTETGGYLGNQPQHF. CDR3 in DNA: TGTGCCAGCACGGAGACAGGGGGGTACTTAGGCAATCAGCCCCAGCATTTT.

This clone was counted a few times. The chain recombines TRBV5-3 with TRBJ2-3; 14 nucleotides line up with TRBD2. TRBV5-3 has ORF status, its function being uncertain. CDR3 length equals 18 residues. The ends lost 4 bases at V and 3 bases at J; junction bases unmatched: 10. The CDR3 sequence: CARSPGLAGVLLTDTQYF. The CDR3 DNA reads as TGTGCCAGAAGCCCGGGACTAGCGGGAGTTCTCTTGACAGATACGCAGTATTTT.

The chain is built from TRBV5-1 and TRBJ2-3; 13 bases agree with TRBD2. J was trimmed by 7 bases and V by 6 bases; bases with no gene match: 5. CDR1 is SGHRS and CDR2 is YFSETQ in the germline V gene. This CDR3 has 14 residues. CDR3 sequence: CASIEGLAGNTQYF. In DNA, the CDR3 is TGCGCCAGCATCGAGGGACTAGCGGGGAATACGCAGTATTTT.

This chain uses TRBV10-3 with TRBJ1-2; TRBD1 agrees at 9 bases. Per the germline V gene, CDR1 is ENHRY and CDR2 is SYGVKD. This CDR3 comprises 15 residues. The ends lost 2 bases at V and 7 bases at J; junction bases unmatched: 8. The CDR3 loop reads CAISEGTGYPGGYTF. CDR3 DNA: TGTGCCATCAGTGAGGGGACAGGGTATCCTGGTGGCTACACCTTC.

The V gene is TRBV7-2, the J gene TRBJ1-2, with TRBD1 matching over 9 bases. Germline lookup yields CDR1 SGHTA and CDR2 FQGNSA. J was trimmed by 4 bases and V by 3 bases; bases with no gene match: 3. There are 14 residues in the CDR3. CDR3: CASSLTGGTYGYTF. In DNA, the CDR3 is TGTGCCAGCAGCTTGACAGGGGGAACCTATGGCTACACCTTC.

The rearrangement uses TRBV7-3 and TRBJ2-1, with TRBD1 identical over 8 bases. The J segment lost 7 bases and the V segment lost 5 bases, leaving 10 bases of the junction unmatched. Germline CDR1 SGHTA, CDR2 FQGTGA. This CDR3 has 15 amino acids. In nucleotides, the CDR3 is TGTGCCAGCAGCGCTGCAGGGGGCGTCGGAAATGAGCAGTTCTTC. Protein sequence: CASSAAGGVGNEQFF.

V and J are TRBV9 and TRBJ2-5, with D possibly being TRBD1 (5 bases). Germline assignment: CDR1 SGDLS and CDR2 YYNGEE. V lost 0 bases to trimming and J lost 4 bases, with 7 bases between them. The CDR3 loop spans 13 amino acids. The CDR3 loop reads CASSVAQGETQYF. The CDR3 region has the DNA TGTGCCAGCAGCGTAGCCCAGGGAGAGACCCAGTACTTC.

The J gene is TRBJ2-1, the V gene TRBV29-1; D is undetermined. The length of the CDR3 is 13 residues. Deletions cut 7 bases from V and 0 bases from J, with 10 bases between. Germline V gene sequence: CDR1 SQVTM, CDR2 ANQGSEA. The CDR3 protein is CSAAKSSYNEQFF. The CDR3 region has the DNA TGCAGCGCCGCTAAGAGCTCCTACAATGAGCAGTTCTTC.

The V gene is TRBV7-3, the J gene TRBJ2-4; TRBD1 matches 8 bases. The CDR3 extends over 15 amino acids. CDR1 and CDR2 from the germline V gene are SGHTA and FQGTGA. Trimming at V came to 0 bases and at J to 5 bases, leaving 3 bases not matched to a gene. CDR3 in amino acids: CASSLTRTGQNIQYF. As DNA, the CDR3 is TGTGCCAGCAGCTTAACTAGGACAGGGCAAAACATTCAGTACTTC.

The chain recombines TRBV29-1 with TRBJ2-1, with 9 bases lining up with TRBD2. From germline, CDR1 is SQVTM and CDR2 ANQGSEA. The CDR3 contains 16 residues. V lost 3 bases to trimming and J lost 8 bases; unmatched junction nucleotides: 14. The CDR3 DNA reads as TGCAGCGTTGAGCCCCGACTAGCGGCAAGCTTGGATGAGCAGTTCTTC. It codes for CSVEPRLAASLDEQFF.

The chain has TRBV27 and TRBJ1-5; unclear D gene. The CDR3 loop spans 14 amino acids. The V and J ends lost 1 base and 0 bases respectively, with 4 bases between them. Germline CDR1 and CDR2: MNHEY and SMNVEV (reference sequence). The CDR3 DNA follows: TGTGCCAGCAGTTTATTCTTTAGCAATCAGCCCCAGCATTTT. It translates to CASSLFFSNQPQHF.

The genes are TRBV2 and TRBJ2-5, with TRBD1 matching over 8 bases. The J segment lost 2 bases and the V segment lost 6 bases, leaving 5 bases of the junction unmatched. The CDR3 has 14 residues. From germline, CDR1 is SNHLY and CDR2 FYNNEI. The CDR3 DNA reads as TGTGCCAGCAGCGTTACAGGGGGGCAAGAGACCCAGTACTTC. This sequence encodes CASSVTGGQETQYF.

The rearrangement joins TRBV7-2 to TRBJ2-1; 8 bases map to TRBD1. Germline V CDR1 and CDR2: SGHTA, FQGNSA. The CDR3 is made up of 16 amino acids. V lost 1 base and J lost 12; bases outside the gene matches: 14. CDR3 sequence (DNA): TGTGCCAGCAGCTTAGGCGGCGCAGGGGGCAGTCGGGGGCAGTTCTTC. Translated: CASSLGGAGGSRGQFF.

V and J are TRBV23-1 and TRBJ2-1; TRBD2 matches 10 bases. TRBV23-1 falls under the ORF class, with uncertain function. The CDR3 covers 16 residues. J lost 7 bases, V lost 1 base, and 7 bases had no gene match. Here the CDR3 DNA reads TGCGCCAGCAGTCAATGGAGCGGGAGGGCCGTGAATGAGCAGTTCTTC. Its translation is CASSQWSGRAVNEQFF.

The chain carries TRBV18 and TRBJ2-3, with TRBD1 matching over 9 bases. J lost 1 base, V lost 3 bases, and 2 bases had no gene match. The CDR3 extends over 15 amino acids. Germline lookup yields CDR1 KGHSH and CDR2 LQKENI. This CDR3 is CASSPTGGRTDTQYF. CDR3 sequence (DNA): TGTGCCAGCTCACCCACAGGGGGCCGCACAGATACGCAGTATTTT.

The rearrangement uses TRBV14 and TRBJ2-3, with D unresolved. V lost 1 base, J lost 6 bases, and 2 bases lay in between. Looked up from germline, CDR1 is SGHDN and CDR2 is FVKESK. The CDR3 is 11 residues long. This chain's CDR3 is CASSQADTQYF. The CDR3 DNA follows: TGTGCCAGCAGCCAAGCTGATACGCAGTATTTT. Combining the CDR3 with reference TRBV14 and TRBJ2-3 gives the whole variable domain EAGVTQFPSHSVIEKGQTVTLRCDPISGHDNLYWYRRVMGKEIKFLLHFVKESKQDESGMPNNRFLAERTGGTYSTLKVQPAELEDSGVYFCASSQADTQYFGPGTRLTVL.

The rearrangement uses TRBV30 and TRBJ1-1; D is possibly TRBD1 (5 bases). The CDR3 spans 13 residues. Germline V CDR1 and CDR2: GTSNPN, SVGIG (reference sequence). Trimming stripped 2 bases from V and 2 bases from J, with 9 bases between. For the CDR3, the DNA is TGTGCCTGGAGTCGGGGGGTCAACACTGAAGCTTTCTTT. Translating it yields CAWSRGVNTEAFF.

Only a few counts were recorded for this clone. This sequence joins TRBV6-1 and TRBJ2-5; D is unclear. The germline V and J ends were trimmed by 4 bases and 10 bases, with 16 bases remaining between them. CDR3 length equals 13 residues. Germline lookup yields CDR1 MNHNS and CDR2 SASEGT. This CDR3 reads CASSGGQQLVQYF. The CDR3 bases are TGTGCCAGCAGTGGAGGCCAACAACTGGTCCAGTACTTC.

The chain couples TRBV5-1 to TRBJ2-1, with TRBD1 matching 8 bases. Trimming took 0 bases from V and 7 from J; bases not matched to a gene: 6. The CDR3 contains 15 residues. CDR1 SGHRS and CDR2 YFSETQ come from the germline V gene. CDR3 sequence: CASSLAPDRENEQFF. Here the CDR3 DNA reads TGCGCCAGCAGCTTGGCCCCGGACAGGGAGAATGAGCAGTTCTTC.

J is TRBJ2-5 and V is TRBV5-4; a possible D gene is TRBD1 (6 bases). Trimming took 2 bases from V and 4 from J, leaving 15 bases between them. This CDR3 comprises 15 residues. The germline V gene encodes CDR1 SGHNT and CDR2 YYREEE (reference sequence). The CDR3 is CASSLVRTGRETQYF. CDR3 nucleotides: TGTGCCAGCAGCTTAGTAAGAACAGGGCGAGAGACCCAGTACTTC.

V and J are TRBV7-9 and TRBJ2-7, with 7 nucleotides matching TRBD2. Germline CDR1 and CDR2: SEHNR and FQNEAQ (reference sequence). The V and J ends lost 3 bases and 4 bases, in that order; junction bases with no gene match: 18. CDR3 length: 18 residues. CDR3 sequence reads: CASSFSGWMGGRSYEQYF. The CDR3 DNA reads as TGTGCCAGCAGCTTTAGCGGTTGGATGGGCGGGAGATCGTACGAGCAGTACTTC.

This clone appeared once. The gene calls are TRBV28 and TRBJ2-1; 7 positions match TRBD1. CDR1 is MDHEN and CDR2 is SYDVKM in the germline V gene. The CDR3 sequence is 13 residues long. Trimming cost V 3 bases and J 10 bases; bases outside gene matches: 6. The CDR3 reads CASSLIRGREQFF. CDR3 sequence (DNA): TGTGCCAGCAGTTTGATCAGGGGGAGAGAGCAGTTCTTC.